This entry concerns a single T cell receptor beta chain. Its antigen is unknown. These data come from a study of vaccination and CD4 T cells after COVID-19. Study-wide background: Convalescent study patients returned SARS-CoV-2 positive nasal swab PCR results, with 8 to 10 mild cases and one severe. Overlapping spike peptides from SARS-CoV-2, HCoV-NL63, HCoV-OC43 and HCoV-229E served to stimulate the cells.

From germline, CDR1 is SEHNR and CDR2 FQNEAQ (reference sequence). The ends lost 1 base at V and 3 bases at J; junction bases unmatched: 7. The CDR3 is 16 residues long. The sample's treatment: roughly 10-day PBMC culture with coronavirus spike peptide pools or control peptides (ViraFEST assay). Sequenced with the Oncomine TCR Beta short-read assay was DNA taken from cultured CD4+ T cells. TCRdb itself ran the PCR reads through MiXCR, one entry per CDR3 protein. The sample has thousands of distinct CDR3 sequences; 65% to 85% are singletons. The sequenced material came from CD4+ T cells from blood, cultured in vitro. The V and J genes are TRBV7-9 and TRBJ2-3, with 7 bases identical to TRBD1. The clonotype comes from a human donor who had recovered from COVID-19. CDR3 loop: CASSLGRTGFTDTQYF. The CDR3 DNA sequence: TGTGCCAGCAGCTTAGGTAGGACAGGATTTACAGATACGCAGTATTTT.